The text below deals with one T cell receptor (beta chain). Its antigen is unknown. This sample stems from a study of T cell responses to AZD1222 COVID-19 vaccine. The overall study: Pooled samples include second doses given at about 4 or 12 weeks.

Broader study findings: Unmutated regions of variants are reportedly targeted by nearly half of spike-specific TCRs.

Sequencing used immunoSEQ multiplex PCR; TCRdb keeps in-frame clones, though not all of them. The repertoire holds about 130,000 clones, over 75% seen once, with over 5.5% in the top ten. The starting material was peripheral blood, obtained on day 0 of AZD1222 vaccination. The sequence came from an adult in good health.

For the CDR3, the DNA is TGCACCAGCAGCCCAGGTACCGGGACAGGGGGCTTGGATGAGCAGTTCTTC. Translating gives CTSSPGTGTGGLDEQFF. The chain joins TRBV1 to TRBJ2-1; the table's D call TRBD1 went unverified against the DNA. TRBV1 is designated a pseudogene. The CDR3 is made up of 17 amino acids.